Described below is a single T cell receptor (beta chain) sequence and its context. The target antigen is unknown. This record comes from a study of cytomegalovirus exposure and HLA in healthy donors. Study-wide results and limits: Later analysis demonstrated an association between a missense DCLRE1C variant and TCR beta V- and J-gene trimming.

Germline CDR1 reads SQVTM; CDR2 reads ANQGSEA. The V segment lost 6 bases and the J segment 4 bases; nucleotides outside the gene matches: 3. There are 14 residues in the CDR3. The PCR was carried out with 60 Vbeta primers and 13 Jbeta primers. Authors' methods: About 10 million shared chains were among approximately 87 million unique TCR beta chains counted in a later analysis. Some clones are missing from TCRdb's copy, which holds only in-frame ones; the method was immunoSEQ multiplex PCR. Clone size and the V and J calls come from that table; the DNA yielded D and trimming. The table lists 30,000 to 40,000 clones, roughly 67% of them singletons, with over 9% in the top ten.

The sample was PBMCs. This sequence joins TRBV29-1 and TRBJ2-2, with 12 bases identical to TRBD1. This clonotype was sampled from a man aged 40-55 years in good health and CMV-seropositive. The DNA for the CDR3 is TGCAGCGTCGGGACAGGGGGCGTCACCGGGGAGCTGTTTTTT. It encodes CSVGTGGVTGELFF.